What follows describes a single T cell receptor beta chain. Its target is unknown. One end of the junction does not line up with germline, which may come from a read error. This record belongs to a study of CD8+ T cells in alopecia areata. The study's findings and limits: In scalp, tofacitinib significantly decreased clonality and expanded CD8+ clones among the top 100.

Treatment meaning: oral pan-JAK inhibitor, 5-10 mg twice daily. Peripheral blood, together with lesional scalp punch biopsies, was collected from alopecia areata patients. In germline, CDR1 is SEHNR, CDR2 FQNEAQ (reference sequence). The CDR3 is made up of 14 amino acids. Sequencing used cDNA as its template, made by extracting RNA and reverse transcribing it. The protocol was immunoSEQ multiplex PCR, while the TCRdb copy is restricted to in-frame clones and leaves out a portion. The sample includes some 130,000 clones, about 51% of them seen just once. The chain uses TRBV7-9 and TRBJ2-3; a weak D match, TRBD1 (5 bases). The material was CD8+ T cells sorted from blood, obtained at week 4, from a patient treated with tofacitinib. The origin of this receptor is a human donor with alopecia areata. The CDR3 bases are TGTGCTAGCAGCTTATTGCAGGGCTCAGATACGCAGTATTTT. It specifies CASSLLQGSDTQYF.